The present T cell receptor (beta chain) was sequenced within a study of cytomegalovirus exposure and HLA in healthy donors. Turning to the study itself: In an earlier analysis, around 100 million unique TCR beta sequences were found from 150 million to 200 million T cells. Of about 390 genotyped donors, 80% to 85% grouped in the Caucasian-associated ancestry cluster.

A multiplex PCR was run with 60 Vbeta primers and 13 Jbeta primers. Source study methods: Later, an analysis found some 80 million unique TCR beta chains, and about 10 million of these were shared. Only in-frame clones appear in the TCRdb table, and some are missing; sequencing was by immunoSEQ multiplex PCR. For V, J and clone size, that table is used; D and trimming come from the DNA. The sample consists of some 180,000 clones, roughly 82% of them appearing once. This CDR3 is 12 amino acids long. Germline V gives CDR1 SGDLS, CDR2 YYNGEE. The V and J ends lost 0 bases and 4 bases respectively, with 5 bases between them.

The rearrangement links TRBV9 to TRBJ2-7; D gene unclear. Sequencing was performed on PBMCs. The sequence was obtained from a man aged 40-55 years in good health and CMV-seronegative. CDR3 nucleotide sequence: TGTGCCAGCAGCGTAGACGAGTACGAGCAGTACTTC. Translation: CASSVDEYEQYF.